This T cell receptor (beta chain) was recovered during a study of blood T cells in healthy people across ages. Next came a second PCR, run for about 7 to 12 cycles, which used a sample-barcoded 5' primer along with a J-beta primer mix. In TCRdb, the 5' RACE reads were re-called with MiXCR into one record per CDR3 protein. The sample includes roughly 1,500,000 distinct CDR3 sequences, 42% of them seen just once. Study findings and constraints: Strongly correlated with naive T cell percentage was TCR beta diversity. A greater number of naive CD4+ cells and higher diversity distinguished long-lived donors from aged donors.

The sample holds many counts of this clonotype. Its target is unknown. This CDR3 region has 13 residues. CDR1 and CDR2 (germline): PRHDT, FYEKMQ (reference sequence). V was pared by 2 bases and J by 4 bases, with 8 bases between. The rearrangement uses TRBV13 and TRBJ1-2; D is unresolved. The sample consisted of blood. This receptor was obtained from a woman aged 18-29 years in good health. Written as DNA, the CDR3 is TGTGCCAGCAGCTTAACGGGCCTCTATGGCTACACCTTC. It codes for CASSLTGLYGYTF.